The 27 T cell receptor beta chains reported below all come from one sample, sequenced in a study of Ad26.COV2.S vaccination and SARS-CoV-2 variants. Clones were sequenced by immunoSEQ multiplex PCR, and TCRdb holds only the in-frame ones, with some missing. The sample holds over 110,000 clones; roughly 88% are singletons and the top ten take about 5%. Specimen: peripheral blood, collected after recovery from COVID-19. The receptors derive from a human donor who had recovered from COVID-19.

V is TRBV2 and J is TRBJ2-5, with 7 nucleotides matching TRBD1. This CDR3 comprises 13 residues. J was trimmed by 5 bases and V by 3 bases; bases with no gene match: 3. Germline V gene lookup returns CDR1 SNHLY and CDR2 FYNNEI. CDR3 bases: TGTGCCAGCAGTGAGGACAGGTGGGAGACCCAGTACTTC. Residues: CASSEDRWETQYF.

The chain employs TRBV6-5 and TRBJ2-7; 7 positions agree with TRBD1. The CDR3 is 13 residues long. V lost 3 bases to trimming and J lost 3 bases; unmatched junction nucleotides: 2. Germline V gives CDR1 MNHEY, CDR2 SVGAGI. The CDR3 region has the DNA TGTGCCAGCAGTTATAGGGGGCTCTACGAGCAGTACTTC. Its protein product is CASSYRGLYEQYF.

This clone was seen only a few times. The gene calls are TRBV6-5 and TRBJ2-2; TRBD1 is a possible D gene (6 bases). V lost 7 bases and J 6 bases, leaving 12 bases between the germline ends. Germline CDR1 is MNHEY and CDR2 is SVGAGI. The CDR3 totals 13 residues. DNA of the CDR3: TGTGCCAGCACCCCCGACAGGTCCGGGGAGCTGTTTTTT. Its protein is CASTPDRSGELFF.

The CDR3: CATSKDGEQYF. DNA of the CDR3: TGTGCCACCAGCAAAGATGGCGAGCAGTACTTC. The rearrangement links TRBV15 to TRBJ2-7, with D uncertain. The V end was cut by 4 bases, the J end by 6 bases, with 7 bases between. The CDR3 totals 11 residues. Germline V gives CDR1 LNHNV, CDR2 YYDKDF (reference sequence).

The chain has TRBV19 and TRBJ2-6; D gene ambiguous. CDR1 and CDR2 (germline): LNHDA, SQIVND (reference sequence). V was trimmed by 8 bases and J by 0 bases, leaving 11 bases between them. The CDR3 length is 15 residues. This CDR3 is CASSYTRSGANVLTF. Here the CDR3 DNA reads TGTGCCAGTTCGTATACCCGCTCTGGGGCCAACGTCCTGACTTTC.

This chain connects TRBV5-1 to TRBJ2-1; 9 nucleotides line up with TRBD1. Germline values: CDR1 SGHRS, CDR2 YFSETQ. V shed 2 bases and J 5 bases; nucleotides not matched to a gene: 5. This CDR3 contains 15 residues. CDR3 sequence reads: CASSFGTGRNNEQFF. The CDR3 nucleotides read TGCGCCAGCAGCTTCGGGACAGGGCGGAACAATGAGCAGTTCTTC.

The chain links TRBV10-1 to TRBJ1-4, with TRBD1 as a possible D gene (5 bases). The V gene's germline CDR1 is WNHNN and CDR2 SYGVQD (reference sequence). The V end lost 9 bases, the J end lost 7 bases, and 21 bases lay between the germline ends. This CDR3 is built from 15 residues. The CDR3 nucleotides read TGCGCCAGACGACCAGACAGACACCCGCGTGAAAAACTGTTTTTT. Its translation is CARRPDRHPREKLFF.

The chain uses TRBV28 and TRBJ1-5; D might be TRBD1 (6 bases). This CDR3 region has 14 residues. CDR1 is MDHEN, CDR2 SYDVKM, per germline. V was trimmed by 6 bases and J by 6 bases, leaving 15 bases between them. CDR3 residues: CASSRAQGRQPQHF. CDR3 sequence (DNA): TGTGCCAGCAGCCGGGCACAGGGACGTCAGCCCCAGCATTTT.

This clone was seen just once. V and J are TRBV28 and TRBJ2-1; D perhaps matches TRBD1 (5 bases). The CDR3 is 12 amino acids. Between the trimmed V and J ends, which lost 6 bases and 6 bases, there was a span of 9 bases. Germline V gene lookup returns CDR1 MDHEN and CDR2 SYDVKM. CDR3: CASRTTANEQFF. CDR3 DNA: TGTGCCAGCAGAACGACAGCCAATGAGCAGTTCTTC.

The chain uses TRBV6-2 or TRBV6-3 and TRBJ1-2; D perhaps matches TRBD1 (6 bases). V lost 2 bases and J 4 bases, leaving 11 bases between the germline ends. The CDR3 contains 14 residues. Per germline, CDR1 MNHEY and CDR2 SVGEGT. The CDR3, as DNA: TGTGCCAGCAGTTACCTCGACAGGTTCTATGGCTACACCTTC. It yields the protein CASSYLDRFYGYTF.

The rearrangement joins TRBV5-1 to TRBJ1-3, with 9 bases that match TRBD1. The length of the CDR3 is 16 residues. The V segment lost 1 base and the J segment 3 bases; nucleotides outside the gene matches: 5. CDR1 is SGHRS, CDR2 YFSETQ, per germline. CDR3: CASSLFGQGNGNTIYF. Here the CDR3 DNA reads TGCGCCAGCAGCTTGTTTGGACAGGGGAATGGAAACACCATATATTTT.

This chain links TRBV19 with TRBJ1-1; 8 bases are a match to TRBD1. V shed 3 bases, J shed 4 bases, and the junction held 7 bases outside the gene matches. CDR3 size: 15 residues. Germline CDR1 LNHDA, CDR2 SQIVND (reference sequence). The CDR3 nucleotides read TGTGCCAGTAGTATGGCGGTCACAGGGGGCACTGAAGCTTTCTTT. Translating it yields CASSMAVTGGTEAFF.

This sequence joins TRBV5-6 and TRBJ2-6; perhaps D is TRBD1 or TRBD2 (5 bases each). From germline, CDR1 is SGHDT and CDR2 YYEEEE. The CDR3 is 19 residues long. Trimming cost V 1 base and J 1 base, with 18 bases left between them. The CDR3 sequence: CASSLMSALGESGANVLTF. The DNA for the CDR3 is TGTGCCAGCAGCTTGATGAGTGCGTTGGGGGAATCTGGGGCCAACGTCCTGACTTTC.

The rearrangement uses TRBV5-6 and TRBJ1-1; a possible D gene is TRBD1 (5 bases). CDR3 size: 15 residues. Germline CDR1 and CDR2: SGHDT and YYEEEE. Trimming removed 2 bases from V and 0 bases from J, with 11 bases in between. CDR3 in DNA: TGTGCCAGCAGCTTCAATACAGGCTTGAACACTGAAGCTTTCTTT. Its protein product is CASSFNTGLNTEAFF.

The chain recombines TRBV5-1 with TRBJ1-4, with D possibly TRBD1 on 5 matching bases. V dropped 0 bases and J dropped 8 bases, with 8 bases sitting between them. The CDR3 contains 13 residues. In germline, CDR1 is SGHRS, CDR2 YFSETQ. CDR3 DNA sequence: TGCGCCAGCAGCTTGGATTGGGGCGAAAAACTGTTTTTT. It is translated as CASSLDWGEKLFF.

The chain carries TRBV6-2 or TRBV6-3 and TRBJ2-3, with D unresolved. The CDR3 contains 12 residues. Between the trimmed V and J ends, which lost 6 bases and 5 bases, there was a span of 9 bases. Germline V gene data show CDR1 as MNHEY and CDR2 as SVGEGT. The CDR3 DNA follows: TGTGCCAGCAGCGAGGTACTAGATACGCAGTATTTT. This sequence encodes CASSEVLDTQYF.

The gene calls are TRBV5-1 and TRBJ1-2, with unresolved D. Trimming cost V 5 bases and J 4 bases, with 15 bases left between them. The V gene's germline CDR1 is SGHRS and CDR2 YFSETQ. CDR3 length: 14 residues. In nucleotides, the CDR3 is TGCGCCAGCAGAACGACACCGGCGGTCTATGGCTACACCTTC. It encodes CASRTTPAVYGYTF.

The sample holds one count of this clone. The rearrangement joins TRBV28 to TRBJ2-7; either TRBD1 or TRBD2 may fit D (5 bases each). The CDR3 consists of 13 residues. V was trimmed by 6 bases and J by 3 bases, leaving 12 bases between them. Per germline, CDR1 MDHEN and CDR2 SYDVKM. For the CDR3, the DNA is TGTGCCAGCAGAGTGGGACGACACTACGAGCAGTACTTC. Translation: CASRVGRHYEQYF. Drawing the rest from reference TRBV28 and TRBJ2-7, the complete variable domain is DVKVTQSSRYLVKRTGEKVFLECVQDMDHENMFWYRQDPGLGLRLIYFSYDVKMKEKGDIPEGYSVSREKKERFSLILESASTNQTSMYLCASRVGRHYEQYFGPGTRLTVT.

Only a few counts were recorded for this clone. The V gene is TRBV2, the J gene TRBJ1-3; no firm D call. This CDR3 spans 15 amino acids. Germline CDR1 SNHLY, CDR2 FYNNEI. V was cut by 2 bases and J by 4 bases, with 12 bases left in between. DNA of the CDR3: TGTGCCAGCAGTGAAAAGGGTTTAGGGGGAAACACCATATATTTT. Translation: CASSEKGLGGNTIYF.

The V gene is TRBV7-2, the J gene TRBJ1-2; D is unresolved. Germline CDR1 is SGHTA and CDR2 is FQGNSA. Trimming cost V 1 base and J 8 bases, with 11 bases left between them. The CDR3 runs 13 residues. The CDR3 region is CASSLEPRGGYTF. As DNA, the CDR3 is TGTGCCAGCAGCTTAGAACCTCGCGGAGGCTACACCTTC.

The rearrangement uses TRBV7-2 and TRBJ2-5; 8 bases align to TRBD2. The CDR3 is 14 amino acids. V lost 5 bases to trimming and J lost 5 bases; unmatched junction nucleotides: 7. The germline gives CDR1 SGHTA, CDR2 FQGNSA. Written as DNA, the CDR3 is TGTGCCAGCAGCAAGGCGGGGGGCCGGGAGACCCAGTACTTC. Translation: CASSKAGGRETQYF.

This rearrangement joins TRBV9 to TRBJ1-1, with D possibly matching TRBD1 (6 bases). The CDR3 totals 13 residues. With 1 base removed from V and 4 bases from J, the gap between germline ends came to 8 bases. Germline CDR1 is SGDLS and CDR2 is YYNGEE. CDR3 nucleotides: TGTGCCAGCAGCGTAACAGGGTTCACTGAAGCTTTCTTT. Its protein is CASSVTGFTEAFF.

The chain uses TRBV7-2 and TRBJ1-4, with D maybe TRBD1 (5 bases). V gave up 4 bases and J gave up 3 bases, with 9 bases separating them. CDR1 is SGHTA and CDR2 is FQGNSA in the germline V gene. The CDR3 length is 14 residues. CDR3 protein: CASSSDTPNEKLFF. The CDR3 DNA reads as TGTGCCAGCAGCTCGGACACTCCTAATGAAAAACTGTTTTTT. The variable domain in full, with the rest retrieved from reference TRBV7-2 and TRBJ1-4, is GAGVSQSPSNKVTEKGKDVELRCDPISGHTALYWYRQSLGQGLEFLIYFQGNSAPDKSGLPSDRFSAERTGGSVSTLTIQRTQQEDSAVYLCASSSDTPNEKLFFGSGTQLSVL.

The CDR3 sequence is CASSQSPALPQETQYF. CDR3 in DNA: TGTGCCAGCAGCCAATCCCCAGCCCTACCCCAAGAGACCCAGTACTTC. V is TRBV16 and J is TRBJ2-5, with D unresolved. The CDR3 has 16 amino acids. In germline, CDR1 is KGHSY, CDR2 FQNENV. V dropped 0 bases and J dropped 1 base, with 12 bases sitting between them.

In DNA form, the CDR3 reads TGTGCCAGCATGGACAGGGGAAATTCACCCCTCCACTTT. The encoded protein is CASMDRGNSPLHF. This chain links TRBV25-1 with TRBJ1-6; TRBD1 aligns across 9 bases. This CDR3 has 13 amino acids. Germline values: CDR1 MGHDK, CDR2 SYGVNS. V dropped 7 bases and J dropped 7; count of bases not matched to a gene: 2.

J is TRBJ2-7 and V is TRBV18; 7 bases are shared with TRBD1. CDR3 length: 14 amino acids. CDR1 and CDR2 (germline): KGHSH, LQKENI. Trimming cost V 6 bases and J 0 bases; bases outside gene matches: 5. The CDR3 sequence: CASSDRAPSYEQYF. CDR3 nucleotides: TGTGCCAGCTCCGACAGGGCGCCCTCCTACGAGCAGTACTTC.

V gene TRBV20-1 combines with J gene TRBJ2-5; 9 bases are a match to TRBD2. V shed 3 bases, J shed 1 base, and the junction held 12 bases outside the gene matches. The CDR3 is 17 residues long. The germline gives CDR1 DFQATT, CDR2 SNEGSKA (reference sequence). The CDR3 DNA reads TGCAGTGCTAGTGGTGGACTAGCGAAAGGGGGCCAAGAGACCCAGTACTTC. Its translation: CSASGGLAKGGQETQYF.